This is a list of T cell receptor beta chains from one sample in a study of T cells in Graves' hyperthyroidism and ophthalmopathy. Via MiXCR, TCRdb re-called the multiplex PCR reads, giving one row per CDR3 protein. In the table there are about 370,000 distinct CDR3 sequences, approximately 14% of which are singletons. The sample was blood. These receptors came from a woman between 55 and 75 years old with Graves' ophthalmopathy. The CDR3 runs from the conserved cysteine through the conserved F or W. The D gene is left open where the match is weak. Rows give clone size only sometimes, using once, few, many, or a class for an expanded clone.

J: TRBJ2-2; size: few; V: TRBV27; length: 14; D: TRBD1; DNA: TGTGCCAGCAGCTGGGACAGGCTAACCGGGGAGCTGTTTTTT; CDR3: CASSWDRLTGELFF
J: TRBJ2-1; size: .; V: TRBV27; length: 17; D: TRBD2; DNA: TGTGCCAGCAGTTCAAGACTAGCGGGAGGGAACTACAATGAGCAGTTCTTC; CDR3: CASSSRLAGGNYNEQFF
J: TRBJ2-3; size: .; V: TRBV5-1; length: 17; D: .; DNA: TGCGCCAGCAGCCCAACACTTGGGGGTAAAGGCACAGATACGCAGTATTTT; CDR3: CASSPTLGGKGTDTQYF
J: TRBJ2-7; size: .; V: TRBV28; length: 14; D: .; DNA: TGTGCCAGCACAGGAGGAGGCTCCCTTTGGGAGCAGTACTTC; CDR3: CASTGGGSLWEQYF
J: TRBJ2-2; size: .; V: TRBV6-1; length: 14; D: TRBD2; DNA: TGTGCCTCCAAAGGGACTAGAAACACCGGGGAGCTGTTTTTT; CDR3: CASKGTRNTGELFF
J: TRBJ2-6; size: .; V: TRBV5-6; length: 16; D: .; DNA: TGTGCCAGCAGCTTGGTGGGGCGCTCTGGGGCCAACGTCCTGACTTTC; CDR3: CASSLVGRSGANVLTF
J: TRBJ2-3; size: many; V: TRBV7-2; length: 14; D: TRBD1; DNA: TGTGCCAGCAGCTCGACAGGGGGCGGAGATACGCAGTATTTT; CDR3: CASSSTGGGDTQYF
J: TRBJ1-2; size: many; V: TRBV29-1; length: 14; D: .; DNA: TGCAGCGCCGTGACAGAATACCTTAACTATGGCTACACCTTC; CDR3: CSAVTEYLNYGYTF
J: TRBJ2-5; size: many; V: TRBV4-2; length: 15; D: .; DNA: TGTGCCAGCAGCCAAGATGTTAGTATAGGAGAGACCCAGTACTTC; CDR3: CASSQDVSIGETQYF
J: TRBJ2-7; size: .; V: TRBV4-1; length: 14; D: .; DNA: TGCGCCAGCAGCCAAGGGACACCCTCCTACGAGCAGTACTTC; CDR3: CASSQGTPSYEQYF
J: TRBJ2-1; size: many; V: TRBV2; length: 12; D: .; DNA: TGTGCCAGCAGTGTTCCGGACAATGAGCAGTTCTTC; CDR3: CASSVPDNEQFF
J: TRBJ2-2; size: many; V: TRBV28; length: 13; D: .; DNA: TGTGCCAGCTTGGCGCGAGACACCGGGGAGCTGTTTTTT; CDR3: CASLARDTGELFF
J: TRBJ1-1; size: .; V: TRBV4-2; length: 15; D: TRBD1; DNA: TGTGCCGGCAGCCAGCCGGGACAGGGGGTCACTGAAGCTTTCTTT; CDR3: CAGSQPGQGVTEAFF
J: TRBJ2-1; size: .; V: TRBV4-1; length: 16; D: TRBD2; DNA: TGCGCCAGCAGCCCAGGGAGTATAGCGGGCCTTAATGAGCAGTTCTTC; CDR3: CASSPGSIAGLNEQFF
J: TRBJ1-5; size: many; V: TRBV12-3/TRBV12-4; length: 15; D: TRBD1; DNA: TGTGCCAGCAGCCCAAGGGACAGGGACAATCAGCCCCAGCATTTT; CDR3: CASSPRDRDNQPQHF
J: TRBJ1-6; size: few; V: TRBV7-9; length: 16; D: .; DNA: TGTGCCAGCAGCGGCGGGGGGAGCTCCTATAATTCACCCCTCCACTTT; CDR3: CASSGGGSSYNSPLHF
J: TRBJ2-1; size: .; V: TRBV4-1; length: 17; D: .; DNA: TGCGCCAGCAGCCGATCTTGGGGGGATGAGGCCTACAATGAGCAGTTCTTC; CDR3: CASSRSWGDEAYNEQFF
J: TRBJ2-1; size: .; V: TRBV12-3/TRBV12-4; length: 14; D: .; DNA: TGTGCCAGCAGCTCAACGGCGGGGCGGAATGAGCAGTTCTTC; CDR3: CASSSTAGRNEQFF
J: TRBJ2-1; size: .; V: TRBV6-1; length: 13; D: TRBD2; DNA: TGTGCCAGCAGTGAGCTAGCGGGAAATGAGCAGTTCTTC; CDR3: CASSELAGNEQFF
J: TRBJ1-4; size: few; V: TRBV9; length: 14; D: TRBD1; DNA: TGTGCCAGCAGCATCAGACAGGGGAGAGAAAAACTGTTTTTT; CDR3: CASSIRQGREKLFF
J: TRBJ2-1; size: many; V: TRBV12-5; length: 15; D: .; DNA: TGTGCTAGTGGTGACATCCGGGACGGGTACAATGAGCAGTTCTTC; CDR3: CASGDIRDGYNEQFF
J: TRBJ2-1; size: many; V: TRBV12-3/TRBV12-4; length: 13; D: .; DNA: TGTGCCAGCAGCCCCCGGTCGTACAATGAGCAGTTCTTC; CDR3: CASSPRSYNEQFF
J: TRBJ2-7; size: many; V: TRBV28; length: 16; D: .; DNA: TGTGCCAGCAGTCCAATTCAATGGGGGTCTTCCTACGAGCAGTACTTC; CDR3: CASSPIQWGSSYEQYF
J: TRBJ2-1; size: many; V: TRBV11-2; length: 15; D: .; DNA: TGTGCCAGCAGGACGGCAGGGCGGGCTCACAATGAGCAGTTCTTC; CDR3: CASRTAGRAHNEQFF
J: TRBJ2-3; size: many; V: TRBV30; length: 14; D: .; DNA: TGTGCCTGGAAGGTGTGGACCCAAGCAGATACGCAGTATTTT; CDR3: CAWKVWTQADTQYF
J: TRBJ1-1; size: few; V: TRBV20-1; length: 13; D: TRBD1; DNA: TGCAGTGCCCGGAGAGGGGGCGGGACTGAAGCTTTCTTT; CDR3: CSARRGGGTEAFF
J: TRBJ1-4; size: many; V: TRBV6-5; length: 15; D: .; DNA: TGTGCCAGCAGTTACTCCCGTTGGGGACGCGAAAAACTGTTTTTT; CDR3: CASSYSRWGREKLFF